The 32 T cell receptor beta chains below come from one sample, sequenced in a study of blood T cell repertoires in COVID-19. Clones were sequenced by immunoSEQ multiplex PCR, and TCRdb holds only the in-frame ones, with some missing. This table has roughly 200,000 clones, approximately 85% appearing once. The sample taken for sequencing was PBMCs or T cells enriched from blood (not recorded which). The source of these receptors is a man between 40 and 49 years old who had recovered from COVID-19.

The V call is TRBV7-2, the J call TRBJ1-1; a possible D gene is TRBD1 (6 bases). V was cut by 6 bases and J by 2 bases, with 16 bases left in between. The CDR3 is 15 residues long. CDR1 and CDR2 (germline): SGHTA, FQGNSA. The CDR3 nucleotides are TGTGCCAGCAGGATCCAGGGGAGGGCTAACACTGAAGCTTTCTTT. Residues: CASRIQGRANTEAFF.

The chain employs TRBV28 and TRBJ1-2; perhaps TRBD1 as D (6 bases). The length of the CDR3 is 14 residues. Germline CDR1 reads MDHEN; CDR2 reads SYDVKM. The ends were cut back, 3 bases at V and 7 bases at J, with 15 bases in the middle. The CDR3 reads CASSFRAGDGGYTF. The CDR3 DNA reads TGTGCCAGCAGTTTCAGAGCAGGGGATGGTGGCTACACCTTC.

This chain uses TRBV9 with TRBJ2-1; D is perhaps TRBD1 (6 bases). Between the trimmed V and J ends, which lost 0 bases and 7 bases, there was a span of 11 bases. The CDR3 covers 14 residues. Germline-derived CDR1 and CDR2 are SGDLS and YYNGEE. The CDR3 reads CASSVDTGQNEQFF. The CDR3, as DNA: TGTGCCAGCAGCGTAGACACAGGGCAGAATGAGCAGTTCTTC.

V usage is TRBV5-5 and J usage is TRBJ1-4; the D is unclear. Germline V gene data show CDR1 as SGHKS and CDR2 as YYEKEE (reference sequence). V lost 4 bases and J 7 bases, leaving 17 bases between the germline ends. This CDR3 comprises 15 residues. DNA of the CDR3: TGTGCCAGCAGCCTTTCGCCCCAACTAAGTGAAAAACTGTTTTTT. It codes for CASSLSPQLSEKLFF.

In its sample, this clone was seen a few times. The junction differs from germline at one of its ends, possibly a read error. The V and J genes are TRBV7-7 and TRBJ2-7; TRBD2 might be the D (5 bases). From germline, CDR1 is SSHAT and CDR2 FNYEAQ (reference sequence). This CDR3 has 13 amino acids. CDR3 residues: CASSLESGNEQYF. The CDR3 DNA reads as TGTGCTAGCAGCTTAGAATCCGGGAACGAGCAGTACTTC. The variable domain in full, completed from reference TRBV7-7 and TRBJ2-7, reads GAGVSQSPRYKVTKRGQDVTLRCDPISSHATLYWYQQALGQGPEFLTYFNYEAQPDKSGLPSDRFSAERPEGSISTLTIQRTEQRDSAMYRCASSLESGNEQYFGPGTRLTVT.

Only one count was recorded for this clone. The rearrangement uses TRBV5-6 and TRBJ2-7; TRBD2 matches 11 bases. V was pared by 3 bases and J by 4 bases, with 3 bases of the junction left unmatched. The CDR3 extends over 14 amino acids. The germline V gene has CDR1 SGHDT and CDR2 YYEEEE. The CDR3 nucleotides read TGTGCCAGCAGCTGGGCTAGCGGGAGGTACGAGCAGTACTTC. Translated: CASSWASGRYEQYF.

This clone was observed once. V usage is TRBV6-1 and J usage is TRBJ1-6, with D uncertain. The germline CDR1 and CDR2 sequences are MNHNS and SASEGT. The CDR3 contains 17 residues. V lost 2 bases and J 2 bases, leaving 13 bases between the germline ends. The CDR3 spells CASSEHGKSAYNSPLHF. DNA for the CDR3: TGTGCCAGCAGTGAACATGGCAAAAGTGCCTATAATTCACCCCTCCACTTT.

As concerns this clone: Other DNA sequences in the same sample also yield this CDR3. The chain links TRBV11-3 to TRBJ2-6; no definite D call. This CDR3 contains 15 residues. Germline V gene lookup returns CDR1 SGHNT and CDR2 YENEEA. The V end lost 5 bases, the J end lost 1 base, and 9 bases lay between the germline ends. The CDR3 nucleotides read TGTGCCAGCAGCCACTCCAGGTCTGGGGCCAACGTCCTGACTTTC. It encodes CASSHSRSGANVLTF.

The V gene is TRBV19, the J gene TRBJ1-1, with D maybe TRBD1 (6 bases). CDR3 length: 12 residues. Trimming took off 2 bases at V and 8 bases at J, with 9 bases between the two ends. In germline, CDR1 is LNHDA, CDR2 SQIVND (reference sequence). CDR3 loop: CASSILGQEAFF. As DNA, the CDR3 is TGTGCCAGTAGTATATTGGGACAAGAAGCTTTCTTT.

The chain uses TRBV19 and TRBJ1-2, with TRBD1 as a possible D gene (6 bases). This CDR3 spans 15 amino acids. The V end was cut by 0 bases, the J end by 6 bases, with 14 bases between. From germline, CDR1 is LNHDA and CDR2 SQIVND (reference sequence). CDR3 nucleotides: TGTGCCAGTAGTATAGACGCCCCAGGGGTCAATGGCTACACCTTC. It encodes CASSIDAPGVNGYTF.

V gene TRBV12-3 or TRBV12-4 combines with J gene TRBJ1-1; D call uncertain. The CDR3 runs to 13 residues. V was trimmed by 3 bases and J by 5 bases, leaving 10 bases between them. CDR3 sequence (DNA): TGTGCCAGCAGTTTTGGCGGCTTAACTGAAGCTTTCTTT. Amino acids: CASSFGGLTEAFF.

The V call is TRBV30, the J call TRBJ1-1, with TRBD1 identical over 10 bases. Germline CDR1 reads GTSNPN; CDR2 reads SVGIG (reference sequence). The CDR3 is 16 residues long. The junction had 7 bases not matched to a gene; V was cut back by 3 bases and J by 0 bases. CDR3 in DNA: TGTGCCTGGAGAGCCCCGGGACAGGGGATGAACACTGAAGCTTTCTTT. This codes for CAWRAPGQGMNTEAFF.

This sequence joins TRBV15 and TRBJ1-5; no definite D call. The CDR3 sequence is 12 residues long. Germline V lookup: CDR1 LNHNV, CDR2 YYDKDF (reference sequence). V was shortened by 6 bases and J by 9 bases, with 12 bases between the two germline ends. The CDR3 protein is CATSSRVGPQHF. The CDR3 nucleotides are TGTGCCACCAGTTCGAGGGTGGGGCCCCAGCATTTT.

This clone has a handful of counts. The CDR3 sequence: CASSTYLRSGNEKLFF. The CDR3 nucleotides read TGTGCCAGCAGTACGTACCTACGTTCCGGTAATGAAAAACTGTTTTTT. V usage is TRBV27 and J usage is TRBJ1-4; D remains ambiguous. V was trimmed by 5 bases and J by 4 bases, leaving 17 bases between them. The CDR3 sequence is 16 residues long. Germline CDR1 MNHEY, CDR2 SMNVEV (reference sequence).

This chain joins TRBV19 and TRBJ2-3; TRBD2 matches 7 bases. With 7 bases clipped from V and 3 bases from J, the junction kept 10 bases outside the gene matches. The germline V gene encodes CDR1 LNHDA and CDR2 SQIVND (reference sequence). The CDR3 runs 15 residues. The CDR3 coding sequence is TGTGCCAGTAAGGAAGGTAGCGGGTTGACAGATACGCAGTATTTT. Its translation is CASKEGSGLTDTQYF.

Here the CDR3 DNA reads TGTGCCAGTAGTATTGGGGCAGACTACGAGCAGTACTTC. Translation: CASSIGADYEQYF. V gene TRBV19 combines with J gene TRBJ2-7; perhaps TRBD1 as D (5 bases). CDR3 size: 13 residues. V lost 3 bases, J lost 3 bases, and 9 bases lay in between. Per the germline V gene, CDR1 is LNHDA and CDR2 is SQIVND (reference sequence).

V and J are TRBV27 and TRBJ1-6; D uncertain. The CDR3 is 17 amino acids. V shed 0 bases and J shed 3 bases, with 12 bases lying between them. CDR1 and CDR2 from the germline V gene are MNHEY and SMNVEV (reference sequence). CDR3 sequence reads: CASSLSPPRGYNSPLHF. The CDR3 DNA sequence: TGTGCCAGCAGTTTATCCCCCCCCCGAGGCTATAATTCACCCCTCCACTTT.

The chain uses TRBV7-3 and TRBJ1-1; D is undetermined. Per the germline V gene, CDR1 is SGHTA and CDR2 is FQGTGA. Trimming cost V 4 bases and J 5 bases, with 11 bases left between them. This CDR3 region has 13 residues. CDR3 region: CASSSNTGTEAFF. DNA for the CDR3: TGTGCCAGCAGCTCCAATACGGGGACTGAAGCTTTCTTT. Full variable domain (outside the CDR3, taken from reference TRBV7-3 and TRBJ1-1): GAGVSQTPSNKVTEKGKYVELRCDPISGHTALYWYRQSLGQGPEFLIYFQGTGAADDSGLPNDRFFAVRPEGSVSTLKIQRTERGDSAVYLCASSSNTGTEAFFGQGTRLTVV.

The chain combines TRBV6-5 with TRBJ1-2, with D possibly TRBD1 on 6 matching bases. There are 13 residues in the CDR3. Trimming took off 4 bases at V and 6 bases at J, with 12 bases between the two ends. Germline assignment: CDR1 MNHEY and CDR2 SVGAGI. The CDR3 coding sequence is TGTGCCAGCAGTTTCGACAGGCTAAATGGCTACACCTTC. It translates to CASSFDRLNGYTF.

As regards this clone: Other DNA variants within this sample encode the same CDR3. The chain has TRBV7-9 and TRBJ1-5, with unresolved D. The V and J ends lost 1 base and 0 bases respectively, with 7 bases between them. The CDR3 is 15 residues long. CDR1 is SEHNR, CDR2 FQNEAQ, per germline (reference sequence). The CDR3 nucleotides are TGTGCCAGCAGCTTAGACCCCGGTAGCAATCAGCCCCAGCATTTT. Translating gives CASSLDPGSNQPQHF.

CDR3 sequence reads: CASSLELIYGYTF. CDR3 coding DNA: TGTGCCAGCAGCTTAGAACTGATCTATGGCTACACCTTC. This chain links TRBV7-9 with TRBJ1-2, with D unclear. The V end lost 1 base, the J end lost 4 bases, and 7 bases lay between the germline ends. CDR1 is SEHNR and CDR2 is FQNEAQ in the germline V gene (reference sequence). This CDR3 spans 13 amino acids.

The gene calls are TRBV7-8 and TRBJ2-5; no definite D call. This CDR3 has 15 amino acids. Germline-derived CDR1 and CDR2 are SGHVS and FQNEAQ. V lost 1 base and J lost 5, with 14 bases in between. CDR3 amino acids: CASSLDRRGGETQYF. CDR3 DNA: TGTGCCAGCAGCTTAGATCGGCGAGGTGGGGAGACCCAGTACTTC. The full variable domain, its missing parts supplied by reference TRBV7-8 and TRBJ2-5, is GAGVSQSPRYKVAKRGQDVALRCDPISGHVSLFWYQQALGQGPEFLTYFQNEAQLDKSGLPSDRFFAERPEGSVSTLKIQRTQQEDSAVYLCASSLDRRGGETQYFGPGTRLLVL.

The CDR3 here is CASSLGGTGPPGANVLTF. The CDR3 nucleotides are TGCGCCAGCAGCTTGGGGGGGACAGGGCCCCCTGGGGCCAACGTCCTGACTTTC. V usage is TRBV5-1 and J usage is TRBJ2-6; 9 bases match TRBD1. The CDR3 has 18 residues. J lost 2 bases, V lost 0 bases, and 6 bases had no gene match. CDR1 is SGHRS and CDR2 is YFSETQ in the germline V gene.

The chain is built from TRBV5-1 and TRBJ2-7; 9 bases fit TRBD1. The V gene end was trimmed by 4 bases and the J gene end by 3 bases; junction bases not matched to a gene: 5. Looked up from germline, CDR1 is SGHRS and CDR2 is YFSETQ. There are 14 residues in the CDR3. CDR3 bases: TGCGCCAGCAGCCCTACAGGGGGCAACTACGAGCAGTACTTC. It yields the protein CASSPTGGNYEQYF.

The rearrangement joins TRBV7-9 to TRBJ2-7; 9 nucleotides agree with TRBD1. Germline V gene data show CDR1 as SEHNR and CDR2 as FQNEAQ (reference sequence). The CDR3 sequence is 18 residues long. Trimming at V came to 1 base and at J to 0 bases, leaving 10 bases not matched to a gene. DNA of the CDR3: TGTGCCAGCAGCTTAGGGGACAGGGCTCTTAGTAGCTCCTACGAGCAGTACTTC. Translating it yields CASSLGDRALSSSYEQYF.

This clone came up a few times. This sequence joins TRBV12-3 or TRBV12-4 and TRBJ1-2; D remains ambiguous. With 10 bases removed from V and 4 bases from J, the gap between germline ends came to 10 bases. This CDR3 spans 11 amino acids. CDR3 nucleotide sequence: TGTGCCACCTCCCAGGCCTATGGCTACACCTTC. This sequence encodes CATSQAYGYTF.

The V call is TRBV29-1, the J call TRBJ1-3; possibly TRBD1 for D (5 bases). The CDR3 spans 12 residues. Per germline, CDR1 SQVTM and CDR2 ANQGSEA. Deletions cut 5 bases from V and 7 bases from J, with 12 bases between. DNA of the CDR3: TGCAGCGTTTTTGGATCAGGGAACACCATATATTTT. Amino acid sequence: CSVFGSGNTIYF.

The chain carries TRBV27 and TRBJ2-7; D perhaps matches TRBD2 (6 bases). The CDR3 is 15 amino acids. V was pared by 2 bases and J by 1 base, with 12 bases between. CDR1 and CDR2 from the germline V gene are MNHEY and SMNVEV (reference sequence). CDR3 amino acids: CASSLIAGMSYEQYF. The CDR3 coding sequence is TGTGCCAGCAGTTTAATTGCGGGGATGTCCTACGAGCAGTACTTC.

V is TRBV28 and J is TRBJ2-2; 9 bases fit TRBD1. Germline-derived CDR1 and CDR2 are MDHEN and SYDVKM. This CDR3 contains 12 residues. The V segment lost 6 bases and the J segment 7 bases; nucleotides outside the gene matches: 0. DNA of the CDR3: TGTGCCAGCAGGACAGGGGGCGGGGAGCTGTTTTTT. As protein: CASRTGGGELFF.

The V call is TRBV6-1, the J call TRBJ2-1; the match to TRBD1 covers 7 bases. V dropped 4 bases and J dropped 3; count of bases not matched to a gene: 12. The CDR3 is 17 amino acids. Looked up from germline, CDR1 is MNHNS and CDR2 is SASEGT. The CDR3 bases are TGTGCCAGCAGTGGCCGACAGGGATCCTCCCTCTACAATGAGCAGTTCTTC. Protein sequence: CASSGRQGSSLYNEQFF.

The chain is built from TRBV7-9 and TRBJ1-2; D might be TRBD1 (6 bases). The CDR3 runs to 13 residues. V was cut by 5 bases and J by 8 bases, with 15 bases left in between. The germline V gene has CDR1 SEHNR and CDR2 FQNEAQ (reference sequence). CDR3 nucleotide sequence: TGTGCCAGCAGCCCGTGGGGGCTTCACGGCTACACCTTC. Its protein is CASSPWGLHGYTF.

The count of this clone is one. The V gene is TRBV9, the J gene TRBJ2-4, with 9 bases identical to TRBD2. In germline, CDR1 is SGDLS, CDR2 YYNGEE. V lost 0 bases to trimming and J lost 8 bases; unmatched junction nucleotides: 3. The CDR3 is 14 amino acids. The CDR3 here is CASSVGSGSYIQYF. The CDR3 coding sequence is TGTGCCAGCAGCGTAGGTAGCGGGAGTTACATTCAGTACTTC.